This T cell receptor (beta chain) derives from a study of T cells after yellow fever vaccination. Study-wide results and caveats: It was a weaker secondary response, yet one that peaked faster, at day 5 versus 15.

Germline V gene sequence: CDR1 MNHEY, CDR2 SMNVEV (reference sequence). This CDR3 has 15 amino acids. V was pared by 1 base and J by 7 bases, with 1 base of the junction left unmatched. TCRdb passed the 5' RACE reads through MiXCR, listing each CDR3 protein once. The data contain roughly 190,000 distinct CDR3 sequences, 8% to 13% of them singletons. This clonotype was seen at least ten times. The antigen is unknown. The sequenced sample was CD8+ T cells sorted from PBMCs, obtained 15 days after the yellow fever booster vaccination. This TCR was recovered from a man aged 18 to 35 who received the YFV17D yellow fever vaccine. The chain is built from TRBV27 and TRBJ1-4; 12 bases are a match to TRBD1. The CDR3 here is CASSLWGQGAEKLFF. The CDR3 DNA follows: TGTGCCAGCAGTTTATGGGGACAGGGGGCTGAAAAACTGTTTTTT.